Each of the 24 T cell receptor beta chains below was sequenced from the same sample in a study of shared clonotypes between healthy human individuals. Terminally differentiated effector memory CD45RA+ cells were excluded from the naive CD8 cells, which were CD45RO-negative and positively selected for CCR7. TCRdb keeps only in-frame clones here, not all; method: immunoSEQ multiplex PCR. The data hold about 580,000 clones, with 98% observed a single time. Material for sequencing was naive CD8+ T cells sorted from blood. The source of these receptors is a man aged 25-40 years in good health.

The rearrangement joins TRBV18 to TRBJ2-1, with D hard to call. The CDR3 has 16 residues. Trimming removed 1 base from V and 7 bases from J, with 17 bases in between. Germline V gene sequence: CDR1 KGHSH, CDR2 LQKENI. For the CDR3, the DNA is TGTGCCAGCTCACCACGCGACCCCACAGCGCGGAATGAGCAGTTCTTC. Amino acids: CASSPRDPTARNEQFF.

The chain has TRBV7-8 and TRBJ2-5; 8 nucleotides line up with TRBD2. Germline CDR1 reads SGHVS; CDR2 reads FQNEAQ. The CDR3 spans 16 residues. The trim removed 3 bases at V and 4 bases at J, leaving 10 bases unmatched. CDR3 protein: CASSFPGGRGVETQYF. Written as DNA, the CDR3 is TGTGCCAGCAGCTTTCCGGGAGGGAGAGGGGTAGAGACCCAGTACTTC. Filled out from reference TRBV7-8 and TRBJ2-5, the complete variable domain reads GAGVSQSPRYKVAKRGQDVALRCDPISGHVSLFWYQQALGQGPEFLTYFQNEAQLDKSGLPSDRFFAERPEGSVSTLKIQRTQQEDSAVYLCASSFPGGRGVETQYFGPGTRLLVL.

The chain employs TRBV25-1 and TRBJ1-2; D is unclear. V was cut by 4 bases and J by 4 bases, with 13 bases left in between. The CDR3 is 14 amino acids. Germline-derived CDR1 and CDR2 are MGHDK and SYGVNS. The CDR3 spells CASSGFLSFYGYTF. The CDR3, as DNA: TGTGCCAGCAGTGGTTTCCTCAGCTTCTATGGCTACACCTTC.

The CDR3: CASWGSRDSSTDTQYF. The CDR3 DNA is TGTGCCAGCTGGGGGTCCCGGGATTCTAGCACAGATACGCAGTATTTT. The chain combines TRBV2 with TRBJ2-3; possibly TRBD1 or TRBD2 for D (5 bases each). Trimming took 8 bases from V and 0 from J, leaving 18 bases between them. The CDR3 consists of 16 residues. The germline V gene encodes CDR1 SNHLY and CDR2 FYNNEI.

The chain couples TRBV9 to TRBJ2-7; D gene unclear. CDR1 is SGDLS, CDR2 YYNGEE, per germline. V lost 1 base, J lost 4 bases, and 9 bases lay in between. The CDR3 sequence is 13 residues long. In DNA, the CDR3 is TGTGCCAGCAGCGTATTTCCAGGTTACGAGCAGTACTTC. Protein: CASSVFPGYEQYF.

The chain carries TRBV25-1 and TRBJ2-1; possible D gene TRBD2, 6 bases. Germline V gene data show CDR1 as MGHDK and CDR2 as SYGVNS. V lost 6 bases to trimming and J lost 8 bases, with 17 bases between them. This CDR3 has 14 residues. The CDR3 nucleotides are TGTGCCAGCAGCCTCGTCGGGGGAGAGGATGAGCAGTTCTTC. It yields the protein CASSLVGGEDEQFF.

The genes are TRBV7-3 and TRBJ2-3; 10 positions match TRBD2. The V gene's germline CDR1 is SGHTA and CDR2 FQGTGA. The CDR3 contains 16 residues. V trimming: 0 bases; J trimming: 5 bases; junction bases outside the gene matches: 5. CDR3 sequence reads: CASSLTTSGRLDTQYF. The CDR3, as DNA: TGTGCCAGCAGCTTAACGACTAGCGGGCGGTTAGATACGCAGTATTTT.

The chain recombines TRBV5-1 with TRBJ2-1; 9 bases map to TRBD1. The V gene end was trimmed by 3 bases and the J gene end by 4 bases; junction bases not matched to a gene: 5. The CDR3 contains 15 residues. The germline V gene has CDR1 SGHRS and CDR2 YFSETQ. The CDR3 is CASSWVDRGYNEQFF. The CDR3 nucleotides read TGCGCCAGCAGCTGGGTGGACAGGGGATACAATGAGCAGTTCTTC.

The chain joins TRBV6-6 to TRBJ1-5; D call uncertain. V dropped 4 bases and J dropped 1 base, with 8 bases sitting between them. The germline V gene has CDR1 MNHNY and CDR2 SVGAGI (reference sequence). The CDR3 is 14 amino acids. CDR3 sequence reads: CASSSQGSNQPQHF. The CDR3 DNA is TGTGCCAGCAGTTCACAAGGCAGCAATCAGCCCCAGCATTTT.

The rearrangement links TRBV2 to TRBJ2-5; no clear D. The CDR3 is made up of 14 amino acids. Germline assignment: CDR1 SNHLY and CDR2 FYNNEI. V shed 1 base and J shed 7 bases, with 13 bases lying between them. For the CDR3, the DNA is TGTGCCAGCAGTGAAGAGGAGACACGTTGGACCCAGTACTTC. This encodes CASSEEETRWTQYF.

The rearrangement uses TRBV29-1 and TRBJ2-1, with D perhaps assigned TRBD1 or TRBD2 (5 bases each). Germline V gives CDR1 SQVTM, CDR2 ANQGSEA. The CDR3 is 13 amino acids. V lost 6 bases and J 2 bases, leaving 11 bases between the germline ends. CDR3 sequence (DNA): TGCAGCGTCCTAGGGGACCCCTACAATGAGCAGTTCTTC. As protein: CSVLGDPYNEQFF.

The chain has TRBV27 and TRBJ2-3, with TRBD2 matching over 9 bases. Germline V gene data show CDR1 as MNHEY and CDR2 as SMNVEV (reference sequence). The J segment lost 3 bases and the V segment lost 4 bases, leaving 5 bases of the junction unmatched. The length of the CDR3 is 15 residues. The CDR3 is CASSSAGGWTDTQYF. CDR3 DNA sequence: TGTGCCAGCAGTTCAGCGGGAGGTTGGACAGATACGCAGTATTTT.

This chain connects TRBV7-8 to TRBJ2-7; D uncertain. The CDR3 contains 14 residues. V lost 1 base and J 2 bases, leaving 9 bases between the germline ends. Germline lookup yields CDR1 SGHVS and CDR2 FQNEAQ. The CDR3 loop is CASSLDRATYEQYF. CDR3 nucleotide sequence: TGTGCCAGCAGCTTAGATCGGGCAACCTACGAGCAGTACTTC.

V is TRBV11-3 and J is TRBJ2-2; D is unclear. The CDR3 contains 13 residues. Germline loops: CDR1 SGHNT, CDR2 YENEEA. The V and J ends lost 1 base and 5 bases respectively, with 5 bases between them. CDR3 protein: CASSLVGTGELFF. The CDR3 DNA reads as TGTGCCAGCAGCTTAGTTGGTACCGGGGAGCTGTTTTTT.

V and J are TRBV11-2 and TRBJ2-1; TRBD2 might be the D (6 bases). Germline V gene sequence: CDR1 SGHAT, CDR2 FQNNGV. The germline V and J ends were trimmed by 2 bases and 8 bases, with 19 bases remaining between them. This CDR3 comprises 16 residues. This CDR3 is CASSLFIVRGSDEQFF. The CDR3 DNA is TGTGCCAGCAGCTTATTCATAGTACGGGGGTCGGATGAGCAGTTCTTC.

Notes on this clone: The identical CDR3 is also encoded by other nucleotide sequences in the sample. The rearrangement uses TRBV27 and TRBJ2-7; 9 bases line up with TRBD1. This CDR3 has 15 amino acids. CDR1 and CDR2 from the germline V gene are MNHEY and SMNVEV (reference sequence). The V and J ends lost 0 bases and 3 bases, in that order; junction bases with no gene match: 3. Here the CDR3 DNA reads TGTGCCAGCAGTTTATCGGGACAGGGAGGCTACGAGCAGTACTTC. Amino acid sequence: CASSLSGQGGYEQYF.

This clone has only one observation. This sequence joins TRBV18 and TRBJ2-2; D is ambiguous. There are 15 residues in the CDR3. V was pared by 2 bases and J by 0 bases, with 7 bases between. Germline assignment: CDR1 KGHSH and CDR2 LQKENI. The chain's CDR3 is CASSPVGTNTGELFF. The CDR3 DNA reads as TGTGCCAGCTCACCAGTGGGGACGAACACCGGGGAGCTGTTTTTT.

Details on this clone: Within the sample, other DNA sequences also encode this same CDR3. The chain joins TRBV6-5 to TRBJ2-7, with TRBD1 identical over 11 bases. The CDR3 spans 13 residues. The trim removed 2 bases at V and 6 bases at J, leaving 0 bases unmatched. Germline CDR1 and CDR2: MNHEY and SVGAGI. CDR3 protein: CASSYGTGGEQYF. DNA of the CDR3: TGTGCCAGCAGTTACGGGACAGGGGGCGAGCAGTACTTC.

CDR3 in DNA: TGTGCCAGCAATCACCACGGCGGATTGCGGTACTTC. It encodes CASNHHGGLRYF. The chain uses TRBV18 and TRBJ2-5; no definite D call. The V end was cut by 8 bases, the J end by 13 bases, with 20 bases between. CDR1 is KGHSH and CDR2 is LQKENI in the germline V gene. The CDR3 covers 12 residues.

Concerning this clone: This sample also contains other DNA sequences that code for the same CDR3. The V and J genes are TRBV27 and TRBJ2-3; tentatively, D is TRBD1 or TRBD2 (5 bases each). The V and J ends lost 3 bases and 4 bases respectively, with 5 bases between them. This CDR3 contains 12 residues. Germline lookup yields CDR1 MNHEY and CDR2 SMNVEV (reference sequence). The CDR3 loop is CASSLGPDTQYF. In DNA, the CDR3 is TGTGCCAGCAGTTTGGGACCAGATACGCAGTATTTT.

J is TRBJ2-5 and V is TRBV27; no firm D call. Germline V gives CDR1 MNHEY, CDR2 SMNVEV (reference sequence). This CDR3 contains 14 residues. V lost 2 bases to trimming and J lost 4 bases, with 11 bases between them. Written as DNA, the CDR3 is TGTGCCAGCAGTTTAGGGCAGACTGGAGAGACCCAGTACTTC. Translated: CASSLGQTGETQYF.

This clone was observed a single time. This sequence joins TRBV30 and TRBJ2-7; 7 bases match TRBD1. CDR3 length equals 12 residues. Germline CDR1 is GTSNPN and CDR2 is SVGIG (reference sequence). Trimming took 2 bases from V and 2 from J; bases not matched to a gene: 0. The CDR3: CAWSTGAYEQYF. DNA of the CDR3: TGTGCCTGGAGTACAGGGGCCTACGAGCAGTACTTC.

V is TRBV27 and J is TRBJ2-2, with D possibly matching TRBD1 (5 bases). The germline V gene encodes CDR1 MNHEY and CDR2 SMNVEV (reference sequence). CDR3 length: 14 amino acids. Between the trimmed V and J ends, which lost 4 bases and 4 bases, there was a span of 10 bases. CDR3 loop: CASSWPGATGELFF. CDR3 DNA sequence: TGTGCCAGCAGTTGGCCTGGGGCCACCGGGGAGCTGTTTTTT.

The chain is built from TRBV2 and TRBJ2-7, with 7 bases that match TRBD2. V shed 8 bases, J shed 5 bases, and the junction held 15 bases outside the gene matches. The germline V gene encodes CDR1 SNHLY and CDR2 FYNNEI. This CDR3 has 15 residues. In DNA, the CDR3 is TGTGCCAGCTGGGTCCGGGGGGATAACGGGGACGAGCAGTACTTC. Its translation: CASWVRGDNGDEQYF.